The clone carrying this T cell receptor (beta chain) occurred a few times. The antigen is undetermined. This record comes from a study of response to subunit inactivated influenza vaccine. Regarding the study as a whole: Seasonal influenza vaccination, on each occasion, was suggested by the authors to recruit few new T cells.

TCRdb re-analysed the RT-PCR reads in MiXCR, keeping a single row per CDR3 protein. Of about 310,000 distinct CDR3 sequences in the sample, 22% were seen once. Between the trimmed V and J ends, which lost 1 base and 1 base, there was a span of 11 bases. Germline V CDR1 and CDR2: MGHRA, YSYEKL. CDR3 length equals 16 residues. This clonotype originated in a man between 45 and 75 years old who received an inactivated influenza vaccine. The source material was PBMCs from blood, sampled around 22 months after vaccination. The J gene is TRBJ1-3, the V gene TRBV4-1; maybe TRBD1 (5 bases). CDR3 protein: CASSQGGPLSGNTIYF. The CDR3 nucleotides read TGCGCCAGCAGCCAAGGGGGACCTCTTTCTGGAAACACCATATATTTT.